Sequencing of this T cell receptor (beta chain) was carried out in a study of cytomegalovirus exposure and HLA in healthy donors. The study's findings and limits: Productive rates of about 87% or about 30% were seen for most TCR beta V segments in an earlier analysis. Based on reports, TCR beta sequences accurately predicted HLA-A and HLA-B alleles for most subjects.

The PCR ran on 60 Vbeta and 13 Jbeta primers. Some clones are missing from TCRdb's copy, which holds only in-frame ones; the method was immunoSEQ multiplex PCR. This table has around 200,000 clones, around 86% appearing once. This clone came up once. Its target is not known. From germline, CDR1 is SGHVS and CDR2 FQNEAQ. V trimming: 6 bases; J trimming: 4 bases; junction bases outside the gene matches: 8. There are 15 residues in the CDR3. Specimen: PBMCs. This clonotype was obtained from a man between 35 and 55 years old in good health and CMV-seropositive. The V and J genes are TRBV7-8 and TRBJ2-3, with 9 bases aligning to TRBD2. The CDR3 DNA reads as TGTGCCAGCAGTCCCGGGGCGGGGGGGCCAGATACGCAGTATTTT. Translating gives CASSPGAGGPDTQYF. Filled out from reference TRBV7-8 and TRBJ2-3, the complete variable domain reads GAGVSQSPRYKVAKRGQDVALRCDPISGHVSLFWYQQALGQGPEFLTYFQNEAQLDKSGLPSDRFFAERPEGSVSTLKIQRTQQEDSAVYLCASSPGAGGPDTQYFGPGTRLTVL.